The clone carrying this T cell receptor (beta chain) was recorded once. This sample is part of a study of control samples from healthy donors and cancer patients. Method: immunoSEQ multiplex PCR; TCRdb's copy keeps in-frame clones and lacks some. Of around 150,000 clones listed, roughly 95% were seen once; the top ten hold approximately 1%. The receptor's source is a woman in her twenties or thirties in good health. The specimen sequenced was blood.

The CDR3 reads CASSYGTGSNTGELFF. The CDR3 nucleotides read TGTGCCAGCAGCTATGGGACAGGGTCGAACACCGGGGAGCTGTTTTTT. This chain uses TRBV11-2 with TRBJ2-2, with 9 bases lining up with TRBD1. Germline V gene lookup returns CDR1 SGHAT and CDR2 FQNNGV. The CDR3 totals 16 residues. V dropped 4 bases and J dropped 0; count of bases not matched to a gene: 3.